This T cell receptor beta chain was identified during a study of T cells in Graves' hyperthyroidism and ophthalmopathy. The CDR3 is 14 residues long. Trimming removed 6 bases from V and 0 bases from J, with 9 bases in between. The germline V gene encodes CDR1 DFQATT and CDR2 SNEGSKA (reference sequence). Amplification yielded TCR beta CDR3 regions, with RNA transcripts as the source. The primer set for the first-round RT-PCR of the TCR CDR3 was HTBI. A single record per CDR3 protein comes from TCRdb applying MiXCR to the multiplex PCR reads. The profile shows about 600,000 distinct CDR3 sequences, roughly 15% of them singletons.

V usage is TRBV20-1 and J usage is TRBJ1-6; D not certain. The sample taken for sequencing was blood. This clonotype was obtained from a woman aged 45-60 years with Graves' ophthalmopathy. The CDR3 protein is CSASGSSYNSPLHF. The CDR3 DNA sequence: TGCAGTGCCTCCGGCAGCTCCTATAATTCACCCCTCCACTTT.